The present TCR beta chain was sequenced within a study of T cells in Graves' hyperthyroidism and ophthalmopathy. Background on the study: Peripheral blood was secured at the point of initial diagnosis, before any treatment. The study's findings and limits: A model of 13 V-J pairs discriminated ophthalmopathy from stable hyperthyroidism. A median about 6.5 months before onset, the model predicted ophthalmopathy.

The PBMCs were sourced from fresh peripheral blood (around 10 ml). The sample holds many counts of this clonotype. Its target is unknown. RNA transcripts yielded amplified TCR beta CDR3 regions. First-round RT-PCR with HTBI primers amplified the TCR CDR3 region. MiXCR was run by TCRdb on the multiplex PCR reads, yielding one entry per CDR3 protein. There are 300,000 to 450,000 distinct CDR3 sequences in the sample; about 14% occur only once, and less than 20% lies in the top ten. From germline, CDR1 is SGHAT and CDR2 FQNNGV. The CDR3 runs 15 residues. V was shortened by 3 bases and J by 0 bases, with 11 bases between the two germline ends.

The chain carries TRBV11-2 and TRBJ1-1, with D unclear. The sequence derives from a woman between 25 and 40 years old with Graves' ophthalmopathy. Sequencing was performed on blood. The CDR3 DNA sequence: TGTGCCAGCAGCTTCGTCAGGACGATGAACACTGAAGCTTTCTTT. Protein sequence: CASSFVRTMNTEAFF. Filled out from reference TRBV11-2 and TRBJ1-1, the complete variable domain reads EAGVAQSPRYKIIEKRQSVAFWCNPISGHATLYWYQQILGQGPKLLIQFQNNGVVDDSQLPKDRFSAERLKGVDSTLKIQPAKLEDSAVYLCASSFVRTMNTEAFFGQGTRLTVV.